The rows below give T cell receptor beta chains drawn from one sample of a study of shared clonotypes between healthy human individuals. Here immunoSEQ multiplex PCR was the method, and the copy in TCRdb shows in-frame clones only, minus some. The sample contains about 800,000 clones, roughly 96% of which appear only once. Sequenced material: naive CD8+ T cells sorted from blood. The receptor source for this set is a man aged 25-40 years in good health. Both conserved end residues are part of each CDR3. Each record gives: J gene, V gene, CDR3 protein.

TRBJ2-3	TRBV30	CAHRRLAESDYTDTQYF
TRBJ2-7	TRBV7-9	CASSLGTPMGQYF
TRBJ2-7	TRBV19	CASTPRAGEDYEQYF
TRBJ2-7	TRBV28	CASSPRFSGSAVYEQYF
TRBJ2-2	TRBV27	CASSFRGYTGELFF
TRBJ2-1	TRBV9	CASSGVDRGSYNEQFF
TRBJ2-7	TRBV6-1	CASSMTAGYEQYF
TRBJ2-1	TRBV29-1	CSVDVTLSYNEQFF
TRBJ2-2	TRBV28	CASSTQQNTNTGELFF
TRBJ2-7	TRBV6-5	CASGTSLYEQYF
TRBJ2-2	TRBV14	CASSPGVTGELFF
TRBJ1-5	TRBV19	CASSIVWGNQPQHF
TRBJ2-1	TRBV19	CASSITSGNNNEQFF
TRBJ2-7	TRBV4-1	CASSPADVSTRDEQYF